These T cell receptor beta chains were read from a single sample in a study of cytomegalovirus exposure and HLA in healthy donors. Profiling relied on immunoSEQ multiplex PCR, and the TCRdb table lists in-frame clones only, not all of them. The table shows 150,000 to 200,000 clones, with roughly 74% occurring only once. The sequenced material came from PBMCs. The receptors come from a woman in her twenties or thirties in good health and CMV-seropositive. CDR3s include the opening cysteine and the closing phenylalanine or tryptophan. A D gene is named only where the DNA matches it firmly. Clone size appears in some rows only: once, few, many, or a class for an expanded clone.

v_gene,abundance,d_gene,j_gene,CDR3aa,CDR3nt
TRBV15,-,TRBD1,TRBJ2-3,CAALTYRGRRDKPDTQYF,TGTGCCGCCCTAACTTACAGGGGGCGGAGGGATAAGCCAGATACGCAGTATTTT
TRBV5-6,-,TRBD1,TRBJ2-2,CASSWDRGPTGELFF,TGTGCCAGCAGCTGGGACAGGGGGCCCACCGGGGAGCTGTTTTTT
TRBV19,-,TRBD1,TRBJ1-2,CASSMGDRGPFNYGYTF,TGTGCCAGTAGTATGGGCGACAGGGGGCCCTTCAACTATGGCTACACCTTC
TRBV6-5,-,TRBD2,TRBJ2-2,CASRKREVVTGELFF,TGTGCCAGCAGGAAGCGGGAGGTGGTCACCGGGGAGCTGTTTTTT
TRBV18,-,-,TRBJ1-2,CASSPRRGLDGYTF,TGTGCCAGCTCCCCACGGAGGGGACTCGATGGCTACACCTTC
TRBV19,few,-,TRBJ1-1,CASSTFPGNTEAFF,TGTGCCAGTAGTACATTCCCAGGGAACACTGAAGCTTTCTTT
TRBV29-1,-,-,TRBJ1-1,CSGIQGTAEAFF,TGCAGCGGTATACAGGGTACCGCTGAAGCTTTCTTT
TRBV7-9,few,-,TRBJ2-3,CASSLVAGNTDTQYF,TGTGCCAGCAGCTTAGTGGCAGGGAACACAGATACGCAGTATTTT
TRBV15,-,TRBD1,TRBJ2-4,CATSRRPGQGNKNIQYF,TGTGCCACCAGCAGACGTCCTGGACAGGGAAACAAAAACATTCAGTACTTC
TRBV2,-,-,TRBJ1-6,CASSEDSNSPLHF,TGTGCCAGCAGTGAAGACAGTAATTCACCCCTCCACTTT
TRBV10-3,-,TRBD1,TRBJ2-1,CAIRADRGGYNEQFF,TGTGCCATCAGAGCGGACAGGGGGGGCTACAATGAGCAGTTCTTC
TRBV6-5,-,-,TRBJ1-6,CASGAGFHNSPLHF,TGTGCCAGCGGCGCGGGGTTTCATAATTCACCCCTCCACTTT
TRBV6-6,-,TRBD1,TRBJ2-5,CASSLGDRAVETQYF,TGTGCCAGCAGTCTGGGGGACAGGGCCGTAGAGACCCAGTACTTC
TRBV7-9,-,-,TRBJ1-3,CASSWVGLLSGNTIYF,TGTGCCAGCAGCTGGGTGGGCCTTCTCTCTGGAAACACCATATATTTT
TRBV7-9,few,-,TRBJ2-2,CASSLQATGELFF,TGTGCCAGCAGCTTACAGGCCACCGGGGAGCTGTTTTTT
TRBV4-3,-,-,TRBJ2-2,CASSLDFTGELFF,TGCGCCAGCAGCCTAGACTTTACCGGGGAGCTGTTTTTT
TRBV6-5,-,TRBD1,TRBJ1-5,CASTGQGGSQPQHF,TGTGCCAGCACCGGACAGGGTGGTAGTCAGCCCCAGCATTTT
TRBV27,-,TRBD2,TRBJ2-1,CASSSGGSYNEQFF,TGTGCCAGCAGTTCGGGGGGCTCCTACAATGAGCAGTTCTTC